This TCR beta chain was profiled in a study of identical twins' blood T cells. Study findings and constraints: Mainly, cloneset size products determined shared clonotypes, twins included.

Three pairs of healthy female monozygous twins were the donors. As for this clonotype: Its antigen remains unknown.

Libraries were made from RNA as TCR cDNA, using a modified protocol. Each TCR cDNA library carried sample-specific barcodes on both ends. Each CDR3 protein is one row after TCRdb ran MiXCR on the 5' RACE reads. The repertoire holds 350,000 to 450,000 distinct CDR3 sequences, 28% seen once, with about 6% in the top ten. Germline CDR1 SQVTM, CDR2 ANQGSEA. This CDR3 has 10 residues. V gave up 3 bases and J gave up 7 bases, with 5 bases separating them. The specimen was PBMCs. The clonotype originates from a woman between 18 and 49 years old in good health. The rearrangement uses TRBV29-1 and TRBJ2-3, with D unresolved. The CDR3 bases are TGCAGCGTTGAGGAGAATACGCAGTATTTT. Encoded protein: CSVEENTQYF.